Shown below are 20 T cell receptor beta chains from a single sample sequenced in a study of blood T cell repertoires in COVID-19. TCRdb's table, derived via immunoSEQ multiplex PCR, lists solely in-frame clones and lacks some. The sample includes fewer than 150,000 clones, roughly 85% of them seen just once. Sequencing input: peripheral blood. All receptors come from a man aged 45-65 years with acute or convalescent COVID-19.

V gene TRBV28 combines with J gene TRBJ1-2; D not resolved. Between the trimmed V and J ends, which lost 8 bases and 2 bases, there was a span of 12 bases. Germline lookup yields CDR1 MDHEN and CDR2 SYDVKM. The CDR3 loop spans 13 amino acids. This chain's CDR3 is CASSRGGNYGYTF. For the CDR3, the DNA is TGTGCCAGCTCACGTGGAGGAAACTATGGCTACACCTTC.

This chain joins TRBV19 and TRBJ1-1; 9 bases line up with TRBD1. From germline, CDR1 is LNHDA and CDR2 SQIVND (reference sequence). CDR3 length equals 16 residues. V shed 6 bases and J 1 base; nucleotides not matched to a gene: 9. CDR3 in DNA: TGTGCCAGTAGCATCACGCCGGGACAGGGGAACACTGAAGCTTTCTTT. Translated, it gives CASSITPGQGNTEAFF.

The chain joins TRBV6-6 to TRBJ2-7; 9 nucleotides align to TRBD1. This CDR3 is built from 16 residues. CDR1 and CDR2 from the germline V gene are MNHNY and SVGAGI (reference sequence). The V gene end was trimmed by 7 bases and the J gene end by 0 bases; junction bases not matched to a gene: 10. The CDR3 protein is CASTRWWDRVSYEQYF. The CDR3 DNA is TGTGCCAGCACCCGCTGGTGGGACAGGGTCTCCTACGAGCAGTACTTC.

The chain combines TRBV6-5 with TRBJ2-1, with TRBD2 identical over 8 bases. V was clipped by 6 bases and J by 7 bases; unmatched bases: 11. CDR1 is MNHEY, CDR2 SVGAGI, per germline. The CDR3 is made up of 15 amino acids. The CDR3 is CASRLTQGLGNEQFF. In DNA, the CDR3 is TGTGCCAGCAGACTTACCCAGGGACTAGGGAATGAGCAGTTCTTC.

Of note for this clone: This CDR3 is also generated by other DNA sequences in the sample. CDR3: CASSLGLAGEQFF. CDR3 DNA sequence: TGCGCCAGCAGCTTGGGACTAGCGGGTGAGCAGTTCTTC. V and J are TRBV5-1 and TRBJ2-1; 10 nucleotides match TRBD2. The CDR3 covers 13 residues. V lost 0 bases to trimming and J lost 9 bases; unmatched junction nucleotides: 0. Germline V CDR1 and CDR2: SGHRS, YFSETQ.

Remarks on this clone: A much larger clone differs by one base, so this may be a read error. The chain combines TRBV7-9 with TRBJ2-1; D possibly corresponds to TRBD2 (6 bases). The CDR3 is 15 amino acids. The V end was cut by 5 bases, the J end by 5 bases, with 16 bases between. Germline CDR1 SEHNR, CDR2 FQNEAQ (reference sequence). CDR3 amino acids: CASSPASEPHNEQFF. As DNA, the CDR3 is TGTGCCAGCAGCCCGGCTAGCGAACCACACAATGAGCAGTTCTTC. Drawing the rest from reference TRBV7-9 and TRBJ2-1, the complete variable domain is DTGVSQNPRHKITKRGQNVTFRCDPISEHNRLYWYRQTLGQGPEFLTYFQNEAQLEKSRLLSDRFSAERPKGSFSTLEIQRTEQGDSAMYLCASSPASEPHNEQFFGPGTRLTVL.

The CDR3 loop reads CASSRGQGTATEAFF. The CDR3 nucleotides are TGTGCCAGCAGCAGGGGACAGGGGACGGCAACTGAAGCTTTCTTT. The J gene is TRBJ1-1, the V gene TRBV7-3, with 10 nucleotides matching TRBD1. There are 15 residues in the CDR3. Losses at the gene ends were 5 bases for V and 5 bases for J; bases not matched to a gene: 8. Germline V gene data show CDR1 as SGHTA and CDR2 as FQGTGA.

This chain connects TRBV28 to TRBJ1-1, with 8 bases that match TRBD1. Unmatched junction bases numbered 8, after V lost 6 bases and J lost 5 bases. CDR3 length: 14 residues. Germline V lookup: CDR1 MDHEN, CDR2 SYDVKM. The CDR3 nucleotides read TGTGCCAGCAGCACCGGACAGGGTCGGACTGAAGCTTTCTTT. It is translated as CASSTGQGRTEAFF.

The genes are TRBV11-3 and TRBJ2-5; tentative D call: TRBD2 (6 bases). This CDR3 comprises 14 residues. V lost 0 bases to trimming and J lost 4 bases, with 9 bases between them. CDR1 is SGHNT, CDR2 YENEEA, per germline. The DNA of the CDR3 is TGTGCCAGCAGCTTAGATCCGGGACTAGAGACCCAGTACTTC. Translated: CASSLDPGLETQYF.

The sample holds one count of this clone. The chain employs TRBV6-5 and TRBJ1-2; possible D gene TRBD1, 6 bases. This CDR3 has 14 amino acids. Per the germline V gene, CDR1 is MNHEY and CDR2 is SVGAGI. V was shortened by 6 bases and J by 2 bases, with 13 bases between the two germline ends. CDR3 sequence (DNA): TGTGCCAGCAGGGCCGTTACAGGGAACTATGGCTACACCTTC. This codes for CASRAVTGNYGYTF.

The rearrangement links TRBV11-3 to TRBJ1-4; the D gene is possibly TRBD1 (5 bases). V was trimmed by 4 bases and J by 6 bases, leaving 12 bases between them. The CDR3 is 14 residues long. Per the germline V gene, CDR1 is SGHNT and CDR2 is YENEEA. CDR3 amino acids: CASSSPGFDEKLFF. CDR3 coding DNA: TGTGCCAGCAGCTCCCCAGGGTTCGATGAAAAACTGTTTTTT.

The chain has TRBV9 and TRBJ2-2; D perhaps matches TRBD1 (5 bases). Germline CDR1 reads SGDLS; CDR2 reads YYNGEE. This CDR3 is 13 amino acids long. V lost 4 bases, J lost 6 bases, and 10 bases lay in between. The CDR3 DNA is TGTGCCAGCAGCCCGCAGGGTCCCGGGGAGCTGTTTTTT. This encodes CASSPQGPGELFF.

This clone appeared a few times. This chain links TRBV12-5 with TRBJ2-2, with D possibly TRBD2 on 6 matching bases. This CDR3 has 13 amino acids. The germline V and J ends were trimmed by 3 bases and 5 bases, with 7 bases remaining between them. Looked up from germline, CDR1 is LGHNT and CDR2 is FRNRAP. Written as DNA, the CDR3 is TGTGCTAGTGGTTTACGGGAGACCGGGGAGCTGTTTTTT. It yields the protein CASGLRETGELFF.

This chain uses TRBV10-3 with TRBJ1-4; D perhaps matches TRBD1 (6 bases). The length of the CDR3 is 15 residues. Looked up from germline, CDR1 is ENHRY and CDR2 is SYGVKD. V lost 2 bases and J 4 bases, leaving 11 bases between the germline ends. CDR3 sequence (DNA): TGTGCCATCAGTGAGAGGCAGGGGAATAATGAAAAACTGTTTTTT. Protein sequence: CAISERQGNNEKLFF.

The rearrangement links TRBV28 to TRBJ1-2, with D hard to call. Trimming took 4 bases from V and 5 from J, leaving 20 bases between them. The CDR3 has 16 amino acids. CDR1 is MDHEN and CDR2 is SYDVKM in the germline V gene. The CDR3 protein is CASSSLTASRGYGYTF. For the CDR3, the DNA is TGTGCCAGCAGTTCCCTGACCGCATCTCGGGGATATGGCTACACCTTC.

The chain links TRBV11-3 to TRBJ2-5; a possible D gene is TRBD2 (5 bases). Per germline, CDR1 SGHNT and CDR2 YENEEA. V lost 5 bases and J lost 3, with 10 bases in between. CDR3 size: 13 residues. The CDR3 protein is CASSPPGKETQYF. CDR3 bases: TGTGCCAGCAGCCCTCCGGGAAAAGAGACCCAGTACTTC.

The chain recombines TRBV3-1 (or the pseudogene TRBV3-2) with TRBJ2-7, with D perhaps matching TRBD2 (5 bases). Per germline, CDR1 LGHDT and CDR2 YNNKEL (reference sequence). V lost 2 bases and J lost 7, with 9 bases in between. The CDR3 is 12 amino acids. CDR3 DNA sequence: TGTGCCAGCAGCCAAACCGGGGTAGAGCAGTACTTC. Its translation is CASSQTGVEQYF.

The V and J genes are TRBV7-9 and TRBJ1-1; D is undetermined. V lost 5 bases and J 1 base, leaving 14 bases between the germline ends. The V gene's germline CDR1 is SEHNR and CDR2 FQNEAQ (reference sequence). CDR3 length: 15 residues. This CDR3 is CASSPQGRENTEAFF. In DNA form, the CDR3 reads TGTGCCAGCAGCCCCCAAGGGAGAGAGAACACTGAAGCTTTCTTT.

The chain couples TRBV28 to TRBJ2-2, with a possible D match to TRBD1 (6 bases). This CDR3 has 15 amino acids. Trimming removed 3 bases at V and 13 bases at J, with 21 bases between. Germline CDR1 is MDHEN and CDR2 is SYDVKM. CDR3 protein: CASSFAIEQGPRLFF. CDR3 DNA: TGTGCCAGCAGTTTCGCCATTGAACAGGGACCCCGGCTGTTTTTT.

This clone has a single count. CDR3 nucleotide sequence: TGTGCCAGCAGTTCTCTATCGACAGTCTATGGCTACACCTTC. Its protein product is CASSSLSTVYGYTF. The genes are TRBV28 and TRBJ1-2; TRBD1 might be the D (5 bases). This CDR3 is 14 amino acids long. Germline CDR1 and CDR2: MDHEN and SYDVKM. V lost 4 bases, J lost 4 bases, and 13 bases lay in between.